Each of the 17 T cell receptor beta chains below was sequenced from the same sample in a study of shared clonotypes between healthy human individuals. TCRdb keeps only in-frame clones here, not all; method: immunoSEQ multiplex PCR. The data show approximately 2,300,000 clones, 85% to 95% seen once. The sequencing input was naive CD4+ T cells from PBMCs. Subset noted: CD45RA+ positively selected. The receptor set was obtained from a man between 18 and 29 years old in good health. Some clones in this sample may be carry-over from other donors' samples.

The chain joins TRBV6-1 to TRBJ2-5; the match to TRBD2 covers 11 bases. Germline V lookup: CDR1 MNHNS, CDR2 SASEGT. Trimming took 2 bases from V and 1 from J; bases not matched to a gene: 6. The CDR3 runs 17 residues. The CDR3 coding sequence is TGTGCCAGCAGTGAATTTGGGACTAGCGGATCCCAAGAGACCCAGTACTTC. Protein product: CASSEFGTSGSQETQYF.

The J gene is TRBJ2-1, the V gene TRBV20-1; D not certain. With 6 bases removed from V and 7 bases from J, the gap between germline ends came to 4 bases. CDR1 is DFQATT, CDR2 SNEGSKA, per germline (reference sequence). There are 9 residues in the CDR3. DNA for the CDR3: TGCAGTGCCAGAAATGAGCAGTTCTTC. Its protein product is CSARNEQFF.

The rearrangement links TRBV5-4 to TRBJ2-7; 10 bases are a match to TRBD2. Germline V gene data show CDR1 as SGHNT and CDR2 as YYREEE (reference sequence). The ends lost 0 bases at V and 5 bases at J; junction bases unmatched: 11. CDR3 size: 17 residues. In DNA, the CDR3 is TGTGCCAGCAGCTTGGCCGGGCCTAGCGGGAGCTTCAACGAGCAGTACTTC. The encoded protein is CASSLAGPSGSFNEQYF.

The V gene is TRBV19, the J gene TRBJ1-5; D is unclear. This CDR3 has 15 amino acids. CDR1 and CDR2 from the germline V gene are LNHDA and SQIVND (reference sequence). V was cut by 2 bases and J by 0 bases, with 8 bases left in between. CDR3 DNA: TGTGCCAGTAGTATACCAGAGTATAGCAATCAGCCCCAGCATTTT. Its translation: CASSIPEYSNQPQHF.

The genes are TRBV7-9 and TRBJ2-5, with TRBD1 identical over 10 bases. CDR1 and CDR2 from the germline V gene are SEHNR and FQNEAQ (reference sequence). The V and J ends lost 3 bases and 6 bases, in that order; junction bases with no gene match: 4. The CDR3 is 14 amino acids. CDR3 coding DNA: TGTGCCAGCAGCTTGGGACAGGGGTTTAAGACCCAGTACTTC. It specifies CASSLGQGFKTQYF.

V is TRBV10-3 and J is TRBJ2-4, with D possibly matching TRBD1 (6 bases). Germline-derived CDR1 and CDR2 are ENHRY and SYGVKD. The CDR3 is 17 residues long. The V and J ends lost 0 bases and 4 bases respectively, with 16 bases between them. The CDR3 region is CAISESPPTGSKNIQYF. CDR3 DNA sequence: TGTGCCATCAGTGAGTCGCCACCGACAGGATCTAAAAACATTCAGTACTTC.

V is TRBV4-1 and J is TRBJ2-7, with D uncertain. The V gene's germline CDR1 is MGHRA and CDR2 YSYEKL. The V end lost 2 bases, the J end lost 5 bases, and 16 bases lay between the germline ends. This CDR3 comprises 15 residues. Here the CDR3 reads CASSQSFLGVDEQYF. For the CDR3, the DNA is TGCGCCAGCAGCCAAAGTTTTTTAGGAGTCGACGAGCAGTACTTC.

The rearrangement links TRBV2 to TRBJ2-2, with 9 bases that match TRBD1. Germline loops: CDR1 SNHLY, CDR2 FYNNEI. The CDR3 runs to 18 residues. The V segment lost 6 bases and the J segment 4 bases; nucleotides outside the gene matches: 15. CDR3 residues: CASRLPGQGALSTGELFF. For the CDR3, the DNA is TGTGCCAGCAGATTACCGGGACAGGGAGCCCTGAGCACCGGGGAGCTGTTTTTT.

The V call is TRBV7-3, the J call TRBJ2-1, with D unresolved. Germline V CDR1 and CDR2: SGHTA, FQGTGA. V was cut by 1 base and J by 8 bases, with 12 bases left in between. The CDR3 is 14 amino acids. The CDR3 loop is CASSLNPLSHEQFF. CDR3 in DNA: TGTGCCAGCAGCTTAAACCCCCTTAGTCATGAGCAGTTCTTC.

This clone has only one observation. The chain employs TRBV7-8 and TRBJ1-5; no firm D call. Deletions cut 4 bases from V and 7 bases from J, with 11 bases between. In germline, CDR1 is SGHVS, CDR2 FQNEAQ. The CDR3 consists of 13 residues. CDR3 loop: CASSSLAWQPQHF. The CDR3, as DNA: TGTGCCAGCAGCTCCCTCGCTTGGCAGCCCCAGCATTTT. The full variable domain, with the rest looked up from reference TRBV7-8 and TRBJ1-5, is GAGVSQSPRYKVAKRGQDVALRCDPISGHVSLFWYQQALGQGPEFLTYFQNEAQLDKSGLPSDRFFAERPEGSVSTLKIQRTQQEDSAVYLCASSSLAWQPQHFGDGTRLSIL.

The rearrangement joins TRBV7-2 to TRBJ2-2; 11 positions agree with TRBD2. The CDR3 is made up of 17 amino acids. The V segment lost 6 bases and the J segment 6 bases; nucleotides outside the gene matches: 12. Germline lookup yields CDR1 SGHTA and CDR2 FQGNSA. CDR3 sequence reads: CASRAPNLAGGPGELFF. The CDR3 DNA follows: TGTGCCAGCAGAGCCCCCAACTTAGCGGGAGGGCCCGGGGAGCTGTTTTTT.

The chain uses TRBV7-2 and TRBJ2-1; D gene ambiguous. The germline V gene has CDR1 SGHTA and CDR2 FQGNSA. The germline V and J ends were trimmed by 2 bases and 0 bases, with 8 bases remaining between them. This CDR3 has 15 residues. The CDR3 nucleotides are TGTGCCAGCAGCTTACTTAGGAGCTCCTACAATGAGCAGTTCTTC. This codes for CASSLLRSSYNEQFF.

V and J are TRBV28 and TRBJ2-1; TRBD1 matches at 9 bases. V shed 6 bases, J shed 3 bases, and the junction held 6 bases outside the gene matches. This CDR3 is 15 amino acids long. Germline CDR1 and CDR2: MDHEN and SYDVKM. The CDR3 here is CASRPGTGNYNEQFF. In nucleotides, the CDR3 is TGTGCCAGCAGGCCCGGGACAGGGAACTACAATGAGCAGTTCTTC.

V is TRBV10-3 and J is TRBJ2-7, with TRBD2 matching 7 bases. V dropped 9 bases and J dropped 2; count of bases not matched to a gene: 1. Germline V gene data show CDR1 as ENHRY and CDR2 as SYGVKD. This CDR3 region has 11 residues. CDR3 loop: CAMSGTYEQYF. CDR3 bases: TGTGCCATGAGCGGGACCTACGAGCAGTACTTC.

V and J are TRBV7-9 and TRBJ1-4; 9 positions match TRBD1. The CDR3 sequence is 15 residues long. Germline assignment: CDR1 SEHNR and CDR2 FQNEAQ (reference sequence). V gave up 5 bases and J gave up 8 bases; unmatched junction bases: 9. The CDR3 DNA sequence: TGTGCCAGCAGCACCCCCGGGACAGGGAGGGAAAAACTGTTTTTT. Translating gives CASSTPGTGREKLFF.

V and J are TRBV28 and TRBJ2-6; 8 nucleotides line up with TRBD2. Germline CDR1 MDHEN, CDR2 SYDVKM. The CDR3 runs 15 residues. Trimming cost V 6 bases and J 2 bases; bases outside gene matches: 3. CDR3 in amino acids: CASRAGGAGANVLTF. As DNA, the CDR3 is TGTGCCAGCAGGGCGGGAGGTGCTGGGGCCAACGTCCTGACTTTC.

In DNA form, the CDR3 reads TGTGCCAGCAGCTTGGCCGGGGTGTGGGAGACCCAGTACTTC. Translating it yields CASSLAGVWETQYF. This chain uses TRBV5-4 with TRBJ2-5, with D perhaps TRBD2 (5 bases). The V gene's germline CDR1 is SGHNT and CDR2 YYREEE (reference sequence). The CDR3 covers 14 residues. V was trimmed by 0 bases and J by 5 bases, leaving 11 bases between them.